The source of this TCR beta chain is a study of cytomegalovirus exposure and HLA in healthy donors. For the study at large: The Caucasian-associated ancestry cluster contained 81% of the roughly 390 genotyped donors. Study-wide points: Later work showed greater clonal expansion in HLA-associated TCR beta chains than in equally common others. According to reports, the classifier identified cytomegalovirus status with high specificity and sensitivity.

The V segment lost 5 bases and the J segment 4 bases; nucleotides outside the gene matches: 3. The germline CDR1 and CDR2 sequences are MNHEY and SMNVEV (reference sequence). The CDR3 extends over 13 amino acids. Use of 60 Vbeta and 13 Jbeta primers characterized the PCR. Assay used: immunoSEQ multiplex PCR; TCRdb lists only in-frame clones, some missing. The sample holds around 170,000 clones, around four fifths seen once. This clone was seen a few times. Its antigen is currently unknown. The clonotype originates from a woman aged 50 to 60 in good health and CMV-seropositive. The specimen sequenced was PBMCs. The chain couples TRBV27 to TRBJ1-1, with 8 bases that match TRBD1. The CDR3 region is CASSPQGGTEAFF. CDR3 nucleotides: TGTGCCAGCAGTCCACAGGGGGGCACTGAAGCTTTCTTT.